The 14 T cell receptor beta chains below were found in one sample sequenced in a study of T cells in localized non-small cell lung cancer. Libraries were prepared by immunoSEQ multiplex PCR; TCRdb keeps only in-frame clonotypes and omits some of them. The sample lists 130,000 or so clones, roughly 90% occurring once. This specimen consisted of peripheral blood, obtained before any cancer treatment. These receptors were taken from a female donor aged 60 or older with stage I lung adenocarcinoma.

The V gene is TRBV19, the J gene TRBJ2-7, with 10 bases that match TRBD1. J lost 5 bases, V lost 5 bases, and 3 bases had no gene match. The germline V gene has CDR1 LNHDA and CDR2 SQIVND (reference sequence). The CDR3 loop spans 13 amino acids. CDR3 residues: CASSEGTGDEQYF. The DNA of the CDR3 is TGTGCCAGTAGTGAGGGGACAGGGGACGAGCAGTACTTC.

Here the CDR3 DNA reads TGTGCCAGCAGCGTAGGTGGGAGCGGGAATGGGGGGGAGACCCAGTACTTC. Amino acid sequence: CASSVGGSGNGGETQYF. This sequence joins TRBV9 and TRBJ2-5; 7 nucleotides match TRBD2. CDR3 length equals 17 residues. CDR1 is SGDLS and CDR2 is YYNGEE in the germline V gene. V was clipped by 0 bases and J by 5 bases; unmatched bases: 13.

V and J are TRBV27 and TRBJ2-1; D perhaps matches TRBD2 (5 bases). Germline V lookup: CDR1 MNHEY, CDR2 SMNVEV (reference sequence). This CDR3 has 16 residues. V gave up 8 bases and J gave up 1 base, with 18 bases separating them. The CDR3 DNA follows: TGTGCCAGCGCGGGCTCCGACCTCAATTCCTACAATGAGCAGTTCTTC. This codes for CASAGSDLNSYNEQFF.

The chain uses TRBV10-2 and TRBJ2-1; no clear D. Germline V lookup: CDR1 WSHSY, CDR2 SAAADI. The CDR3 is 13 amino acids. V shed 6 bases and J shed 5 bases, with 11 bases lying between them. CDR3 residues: CASSFYIHNEQFF. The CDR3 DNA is TGCGCCAGCAGCTTCTACATCCACAATGAGCAGTTCTTC.

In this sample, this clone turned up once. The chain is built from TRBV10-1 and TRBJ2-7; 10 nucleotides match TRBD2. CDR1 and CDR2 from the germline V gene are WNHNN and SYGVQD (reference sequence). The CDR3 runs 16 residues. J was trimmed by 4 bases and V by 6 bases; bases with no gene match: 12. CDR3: CASSPGGLAGGYEQYF. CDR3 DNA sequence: TGCGCCAGCAGCCCAGGGGGGTTAGCGGGAGGTTACGAGCAGTACTTC.

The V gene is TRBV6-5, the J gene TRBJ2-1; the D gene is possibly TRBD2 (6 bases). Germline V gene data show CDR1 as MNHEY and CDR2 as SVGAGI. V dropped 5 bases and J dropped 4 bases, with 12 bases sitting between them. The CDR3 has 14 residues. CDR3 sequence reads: CASSIADLYNEQFF. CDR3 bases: TGTGCCAGCAGTATAGCGGACCTATACAATGAGCAGTTCTTC.

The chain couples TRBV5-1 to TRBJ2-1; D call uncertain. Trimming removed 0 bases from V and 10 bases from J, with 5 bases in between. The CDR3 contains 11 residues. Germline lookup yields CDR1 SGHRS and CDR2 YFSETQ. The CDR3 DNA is TGCGCCAGCAGCTTGGATAGGGAGCAGTTCTTC. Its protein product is CASSLDREQFF.

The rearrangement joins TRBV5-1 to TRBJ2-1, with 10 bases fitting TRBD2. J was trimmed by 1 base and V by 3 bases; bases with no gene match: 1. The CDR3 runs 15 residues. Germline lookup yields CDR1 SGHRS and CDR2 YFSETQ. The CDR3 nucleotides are TGCGCCAGCAGCTCGACTAGCGGGTCCTACAATGAGCAGTTCTTC. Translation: CASSSTSGSYNEQFF.

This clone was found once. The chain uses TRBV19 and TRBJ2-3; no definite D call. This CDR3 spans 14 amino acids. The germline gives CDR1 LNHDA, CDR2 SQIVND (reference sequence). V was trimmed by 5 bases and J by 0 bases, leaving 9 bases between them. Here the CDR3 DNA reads TGTGCCAGTAGTCCCGGGCCAAGCACAGATACGCAGTATTTT. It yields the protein CASSPGPSTDTQYF.

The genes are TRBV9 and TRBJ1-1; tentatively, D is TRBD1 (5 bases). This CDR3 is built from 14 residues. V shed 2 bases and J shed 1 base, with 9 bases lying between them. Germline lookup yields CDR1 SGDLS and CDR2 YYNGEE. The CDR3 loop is CASSVIGGNTEAFF. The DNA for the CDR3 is TGTGCCAGCAGCGTCATTGGGGGGAACACTGAAGCTTTCTTT.

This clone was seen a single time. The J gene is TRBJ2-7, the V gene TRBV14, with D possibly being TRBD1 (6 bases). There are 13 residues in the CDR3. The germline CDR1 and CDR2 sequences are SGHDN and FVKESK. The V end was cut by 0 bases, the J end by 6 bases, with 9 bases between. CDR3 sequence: CASSQEWTVEQYF. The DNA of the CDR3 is TGTGCCAGCAGCCAAGAATGGACAGTCGAGCAGTACTTC.

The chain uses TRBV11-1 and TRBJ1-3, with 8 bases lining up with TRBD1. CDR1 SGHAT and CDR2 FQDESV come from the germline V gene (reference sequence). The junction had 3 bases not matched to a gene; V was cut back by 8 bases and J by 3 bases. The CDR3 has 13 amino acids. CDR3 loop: CASGDRRGNTIYF. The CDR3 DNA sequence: TGTGCCAGCGGGGACAGGCGTGGAAACACCATATATTTT.

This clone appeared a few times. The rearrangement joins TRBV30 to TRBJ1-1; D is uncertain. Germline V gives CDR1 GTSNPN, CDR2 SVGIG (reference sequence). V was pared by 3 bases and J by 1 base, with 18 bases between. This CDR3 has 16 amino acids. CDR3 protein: CAWRGPDARGNTEAFF. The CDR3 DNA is TGTGCCTGGAGGGGCCCCGATGCGAGAGGGAACACTGAAGCTTTCTTT.

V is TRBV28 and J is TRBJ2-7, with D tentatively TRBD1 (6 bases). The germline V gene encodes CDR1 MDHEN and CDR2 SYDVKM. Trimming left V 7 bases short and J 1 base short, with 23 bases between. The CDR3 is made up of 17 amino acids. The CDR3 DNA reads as TGTGCCAGCACCCAAGTCATCCCTCAGGGGTCGTCCTACGAGCAGTACTTC. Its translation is CASTQVIPQGSSYEQYF.